These 9 T cell receptor beta chains originate from one sample sequenced in a study of cytomegalovirus exposure and HLA in healthy donors. In the PCR, 60 Vbeta and 13 Jbeta primers were used. Here immunoSEQ multiplex PCR was the method, and the copy in TCRdb shows in-frame clones only, minus some. The profile shows around 210,000 clones, approximately 81% of them singletons. Sequenced material: PBMCs. These receptors all stem from a girl under 10 years old in good health and CMV-seronegative.

This clone has more than one count but fewer than ten. The gene calls are TRBV19 and TRBJ2-7; D unresolved. The CDR3 spans 14 residues. Germline V lookup: CDR1 LNHDA, CDR2 SQIVND (reference sequence). Trimming removed 5 bases at V and 0 bases at J, with 11 bases between. This chain's CDR3 is CASSGLRSSYEQYF. The CDR3 DNA follows: TGTGCCAGTAGTGGGCTCCGAAGCTCCTACGAGCAGTACTTC.

This chain uses TRBV10-3 with TRBJ1-3; the D gene is possibly TRBD1 (5 bases). Trimming pared 0 bases from V and 0 bases from J, leaving 9 bases between. CDR1 is ENHRY and CDR2 is SYGVKD in the germline V gene. The CDR3 covers 16 residues. This chain's CDR3 is CAISESGRGSGNTIYF. Here the CDR3 DNA reads TGTGCCATCAGTGAGTCCGGTAGGGGCTCTGGAAACACCATATATTTT.

This clone appeared a single time. V and J are TRBV30 and TRBJ1-3; D is uncertain. There are 16 residues in the CDR3. The V gene lost 4 bases and the J gene lost 0 bases, with 16 bases spanning the gap. Germline-derived CDR1 and CDR2 are GTSNPN and SVGIG (reference sequence). The CDR3 DNA is TGTGCCTGGACCCCGGGGAGGGTGAGCTCTGGAAACACCATATATTTT. Its protein is CAWTPGRVSSGNTIYF.

This CDR3 reads CASSFISGATSTDTQYF. DNA for the CDR3: TGCGCCAGCAGCTTCATTAGCGGGGCGACTAGCACAGATACGCAGTATTTT. V usage is TRBV5-1 and J usage is TRBJ2-3, with 8 bases aligning to TRBD2. Germline V gene lookup returns CDR1 SGHRS and CDR2 YFSETQ. The CDR3 totals 17 residues. The V segment lost 2 bases and the J segment 0 bases; nucleotides outside the gene matches: 8.

The V call is TRBV2, the J call TRBJ2-5, with D tentatively TRBD1 (5 bases). Trimming took off 2 bases at V and 3 bases at J, with 13 bases between the two ends. The V gene's germline CDR1 is SNHLY and CDR2 FYNNEI. CDR3 length: 15 residues. The chain's CDR3 is CASSEPGRVKETQYF. CDR3 DNA: TGTGCCAGCAGTGAACCGGGCAGGGTAAAAGAGACCCAGTACTTC.

V is TRBV10-1 and J is TRBJ2-1; TRBD2 agrees at 9 bases. V gave up 8 bases and J gave up 5 bases; unmatched junction bases: 10. Germline values: CDR1 WNHNN, CDR2 SYGVQD (reference sequence). The CDR3 has 15 residues. CDR3 protein: CASGFAGGPNNEQFF. In DNA, the CDR3 is TGCGCCAGCGGCTTCGCGGGAGGGCCCAACAATGAGCAGTTCTTC.

This clone has a handful of counts. The chain links TRBV30 to TRBJ1-1, with TRBD1 matching 8 bases. Trimming at V came to 0 bases and at J to 0 bases, leaving 6 bases not matched to a gene. The CDR3 contains 16 residues. The germline V gene encodes CDR1 GTSNPN and CDR2 SVGIG (reference sequence). DNA for the CDR3: TGTGCCTGGAGTGTAACGGGCAGGGGGCTGAACACTGAAGCTTTCTTT. Encoded protein: CAWSVTGRGLNTEAFF.

The genes are TRBV27 and TRBJ1-2; TRBD1 matches at 7 bases. From germline, CDR1 is MNHEY and CDR2 SMNVEV (reference sequence). V was pared by 6 bases and J by 8 bases, with 9 bases of the junction left unmatched. This CDR3 comprises 13 residues. CDR3 sequence (DNA): TGTGCCAGCAGCCTCTCAGGGGGAAGGGGCTACACCTTC. It encodes CASSLSGGRGYTF.

This clone was observed once. The rearrangement uses TRBV6-5 and TRBJ2-3; 7 nucleotides match TRBD2. Germline V CDR1 and CDR2: MNHEY, SVGAGI. V shed 3 bases, J shed 2 bases, and the junction held 2 bases outside the gene matches. The CDR3 totals 14 residues. The CDR3 DNA reads as TGTGCCAGCAGTTATGGGACTAACACAGATACGCAGTATTTT. Residues: CASSYGTNTDTQYF.